These T cell receptor beta chains were read from a single sample in a study of T cells expressing NK-cell markers. TCRdb reprocessed the 5' RACE reads, with one entry per CDR3 protein and no DNA. Found here are over 350,000 distinct CDR3 sequences; the top ten clones hold about 10%. Material: blood T cells: a sorted CD56 or NKG2C T cell subset, CD4+ or CD8+ T cells, or bulk PBMC T cells (not recorded which). These receptors originate from a woman aged 45-65 years in good health. The CDR3 runs from the conserved cysteine through the conserved F or W.

V	J	CDR3
TRBV4-1	TRBJ1-1	CASSQDNAGRTEAFF
TRBV12-3/TRBV12-4	TRBJ1-1	CASSFSNRLEAFF
TRBV19	TRBJ2-7	CASRGLAGESYEQYF
TRBV20-1	TRBJ2-1	CSARGDPGLEGNEQFF
TRBV12-3/TRBV12-4	TRBJ1-2	CASSFSTHGYTF
TRBV7-8	TRBJ2-1	CASSLRREGYNEQFF
TRBV29-1	TRBJ2-4	CSVASGRSGIQYF
TRBV7-2	TRBJ1-3	CASSLVPLSGNTIYF
TRBV5-1	TRBJ2-1	CASSLRSPLSYNEQFF
TRBV29-1	TRBJ1-1	CSVGLGTATEAFF
TRBV15	TRBJ2-2	CATSRDSQSTGELFF
TRBV5-6	TRBJ2-1	CASSWSSSYNEQFF
TRBV20-1	TRBJ2-7	CSARATSRDRTYEQYF
TRBV24-1	TRBJ1-2	CATSDPTGSGNYGYTF
TRBV4-1	TRBJ2-1	CASSQDRRERPYNEQFF
TRBV4-1	TRBJ1-4	CASSRDRGHEKLFF
TRBV2	TRBJ2-3	CASIGLAGRLGGTDTQYF
TRBV5-1	TRBJ2-5	CASSLDSSGGVTQYF
TRBV6-6	TRBJ2-3	CASTGTGLMLPTDTQYF
TRBV11-2	TRBJ2-1	CASSSPDVNYNEQFF
TRBV6-2/TRBV6-3	TRBJ1-5	CASLDGYRDRGRGNQPQHF
TRBV18	TRBJ1-5	CASSQGFDQPQHF
TRBV28	TRBJ1-5	CASSLLVWTERGHQPQHF
TRBV6-5	TRBJ1-2	CASSYFSGFKLGTNYGYTF
TRBV10-3	TRBJ2-5	CAISEVGSPQETQYF
TRBV20-1	TRBJ2-7	CSAANRRQGIYEQYF
TRBV18	TRBJ1-2	CASSQVAESGYTF
TRBV12-3/TRBV12-4	TRBJ2-1	CASSGSGSFDEQFF
TRBV7-8	TRBJ2-1	CASSEVLAGKNEQFF
TRBV29-1	TRBJ2-7	CSVLAWGYEQYF
TRBV4-1	TRBJ2-4	CASSSNLAGGKNIQYF
TRBV21-1	TRBJ2-4	CASSKRRRTSGTLGNIQYF
TRBV7-2	TRBJ2-5	CASSFTTETQYF
TRBV19	TRBJ2-5	CASKATAEETQYF
TRBV20-1	TRBJ2-1	CSARGGGRTGNEQFF
TRBV20-1	TRBJ2-3	CSASPLFSGLTDTQYF
TRBV6-5	TRBJ2-1	CASSPTDIRDNEQFF
TRBV20-1	TRBJ1-1	CSASPTGAAWTEAFF
TRBV10-3	TRBJ1-1	CAISEWQGTEAFF
TRBV6-5	TRBJ2-1	CASSSTGSAGVGYNEQFF
TRBV6-2/TRBV6-3	TRBJ1-2	CATTGSWAGYTF
TRBV10-1	TRBJ2-1	CASSESGRKLSYNEQFF
TRBV19	TRBJ2-3	CASSPRRASGSTDTQYF
TRBV5-6	TRBJ2-1	CASKTGTSGSEQFF
TRBV5-1	TRBJ2-7	CASTYSGTELVNEQYF
TRBV12-3/TRBV12-4	TRBJ2-3	CASRPPTSIGLTDTQYF
TRBV5-1	TRBJ1-4	CASSLDGTGGGKLFF
TRBV7-9	TRBJ2-6	CASSPMGGTGANVLTF
TRBV15	TRBJ2-1	CATSYYQGGSYNEQFF
TRBV6-2/TRBV6-3	TRBJ1-5	CASRVGGNQPQHF
TRBV20-1	TRBJ2-2	CSASRASGSHPPGELFF
TRBV13	TRBJ1-1	CASSPSSGNTEAFF
TRBV20-1	TRBJ2-3	CSAARDSRTDTQYF
TRBV10-3	TRBJ1-1	CAISSPGNTEAFF
TRBV5-1	TRBJ2-3	CASRPGLAVSTDTQYF
TRBV7-9	TRBJ2-5	CASGPGLGLIAGQETQYF
TRBV5-6	TRBJ2-2	CASSLMGGRVYTGELFF
TRBV18	TRBJ2-7	CASTGGVGYEQYF
TRBV25-1	TRBJ2-1	CASRDGGSSYNEQFF
TRBV4-1	TRBJ2-2	CASSQGDSANTGELFF